These T cell receptor beta chains were read from a single sample in a study of cytomegalovirus exposure and HLA in healthy donors. Produced via immunoSEQ multiplex PCR; TCRdb's table is partial and in-frame only. The sample lists about 94,000 clones, approximately 66% occurring once. Sequenced input: PBMCs. These receptors came from a man aged 30 to 45 in good health and CMV-seronegative. CDR3s include the opening cysteine and the closing phenylalanine or tryptophan. Size tells how often a clone was seen (once, few, many) or the class of an expanded clone, and some rows leave it out.

j_call	v_call	clone_size	cdr3_aa
TRBJ2-7	TRBV7-9	once	CSSSFDGGVYEQYF
TRBJ1-3	TRBV5-1	few	CASSLAQSSGNTIYF
TRBJ1-4	TRBV5-6	.	CASSYGGSEKLFF
TRBJ2-5	TRBV28	few	CASSLFGVQETQYF
TRBJ2-7	TRBV7-9	.	CTSSLPSSYEQYF
TRBJ1-5	TRBV2	.	CASRPDRQPQHF
TRBJ1-4	TRBV6-4	.	CASSDSPGEKLFF
TRBJ1-2	TRBV16	.	CASSQIDRGARGYTF
TRBJ1-1	TRBV7-9	.	CANGAGANTEAFF
TRBJ1-6	TRBV28	.	CASSLGTHLAPHF
TRBJ2-7	TRBV25-1	few	CASSDTSGGIGEQYF
TRBJ2-2	TRBV5-1	.	CASSDGGRGYTGELFF
TRBJ1-5	TRBV19	.	CASRTGGIGNQPQHF
TRBJ2-7	TRBV28	.	CASSLGRGYEQYF
TRBJ2-1	TRBV6-4	.	CASSDSLGGGNEQFF
TRBJ2-3	TRBV13	.	CASSFSGEGTQYF
TRBJ2-1	TRBV29-1	once	CSVGRLAGLSDEQFF
TRBJ2-2	TRBV5-5	few	CASSLSSPGNTGELFF
TRBJ2-5	TRBV5-4	.	CASSPPLAGAPQETQYF
TRBJ2-3	TRBV28	.	CASSLLSGGGSTDTQYF
TRBJ2-5	TRBV27	.	CASSIWAWETQYF
TRBJ2-2	TRBV7-7	.	CASSLGRGRTGELFF
TRBJ1-2	TRBV27	.	CASSPDRGYGYTF
TRBJ2-5	TRBV5-1	.	CASSLVSGVRETQYF
TRBJ2-1	TRBV7-6	.	CASSLTGWREGYEQFF
TRBJ2-7	TRBV29-1	once	CSVVTPGGKEQYF
TRBJ1-1	TRBV11-3	once	CASSLVFIGQNTEAFF
TRBJ1-5	TRBV7-6	.	CASSLYSGSNQPQHF
TRBJ2-1	TRBV6-5	few	CASSAGTSGYNEQFF
TRBJ2-1	TRBV6-1	few	CASSETSGGAYNEQFF
TRBJ1-1	TRBV5-4	.	CASSFGRGEAFF
TRBJ2-2	TRBV19	few	CASYTGYRNQLNTGELFF
TRBJ2-7	TRBV7-2	once	CASSSRTGDYEQYF
TRBJ2-1	TRBV7-3	.	CASSLMAFDEQFF
TRBJ1-3	TRBV6-5	.	CASRRTGSGNTIYF
TRBJ1-4	TRBV6-5	.	CASSYGQWGEKLFF
TRBJ2-7	TRBV4-2	.	CASSRCGLAGNACGEQYF
TRBJ1-1	TRBV25-1	.	CASSEVRGLNTEAFF
TRBJ2-1	TRBV21-1	.	CASSKALLAGKDNEQFF
TRBJ2-2	TRBV7-3	few	CASSLAGGPNTGELFF